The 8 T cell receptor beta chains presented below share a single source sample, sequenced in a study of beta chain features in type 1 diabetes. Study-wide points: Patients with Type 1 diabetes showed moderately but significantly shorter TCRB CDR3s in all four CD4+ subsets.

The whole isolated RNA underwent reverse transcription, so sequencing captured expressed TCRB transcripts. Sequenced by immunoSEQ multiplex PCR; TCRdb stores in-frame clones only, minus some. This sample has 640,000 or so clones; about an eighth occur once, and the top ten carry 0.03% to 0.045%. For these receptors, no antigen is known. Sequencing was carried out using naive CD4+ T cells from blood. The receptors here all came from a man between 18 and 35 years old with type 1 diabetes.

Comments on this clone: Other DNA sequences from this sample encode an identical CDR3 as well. The CDR3 sequence is CASSYDYTDTQYF. Here the CDR3 DNA reads TGTGCCAGCAGTTACGACTACACAGATACGCAGTATTTT. The J gene is TRBJ2-3, the V gene TRBV6-5; TRBD2 might be the D (5 bases). The CDR3 covers 13 residues. The ends were cut back, 2 bases at V and 2 bases at J, with 5 bases in the middle. Germline V gene data show CDR1 as MNHEY and CDR2 as SVGAGI.

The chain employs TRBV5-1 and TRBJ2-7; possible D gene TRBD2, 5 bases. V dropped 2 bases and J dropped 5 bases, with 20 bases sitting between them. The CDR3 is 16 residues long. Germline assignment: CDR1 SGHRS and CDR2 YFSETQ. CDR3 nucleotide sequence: TGCGCCAGCAGCTTCTTGACTACCGAAGAGGTCGACGAGCAGTACTTC. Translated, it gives CASSFLTTEEVDEQYF.

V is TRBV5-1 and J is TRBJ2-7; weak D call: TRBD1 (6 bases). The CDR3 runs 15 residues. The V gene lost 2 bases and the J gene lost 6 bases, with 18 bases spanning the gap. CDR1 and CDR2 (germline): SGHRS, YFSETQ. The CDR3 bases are TGCGCCAGCAGCTTTGCAGGGACAAAGCTCGGCGAGCAGTACTTC. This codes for CASSFAGTKLGEQYF.

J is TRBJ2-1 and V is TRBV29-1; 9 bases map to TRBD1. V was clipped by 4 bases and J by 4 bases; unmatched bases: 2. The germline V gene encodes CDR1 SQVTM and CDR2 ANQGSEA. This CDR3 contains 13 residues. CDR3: CSVGGQGYNEQFF. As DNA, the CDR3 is TGCAGCGTTGGGGGACAGGGATACAATGAGCAGTTCTTC.

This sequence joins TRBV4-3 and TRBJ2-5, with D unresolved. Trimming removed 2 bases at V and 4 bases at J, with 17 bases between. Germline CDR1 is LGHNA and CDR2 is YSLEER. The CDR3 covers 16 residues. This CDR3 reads CASSQTAHPGGETQYF. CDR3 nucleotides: TGCGCCAGCAGCCAAACCGCCCACCCAGGTGGAGAGACCCAGTACTTC.

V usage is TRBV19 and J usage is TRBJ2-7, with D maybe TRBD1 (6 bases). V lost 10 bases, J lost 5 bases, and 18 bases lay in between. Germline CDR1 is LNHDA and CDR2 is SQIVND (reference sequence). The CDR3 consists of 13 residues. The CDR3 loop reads CATAGRGGDEQYF. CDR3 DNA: TGTGCCACCGCAGGCAGGGGTGGCGACGAGCAGTACTTC.

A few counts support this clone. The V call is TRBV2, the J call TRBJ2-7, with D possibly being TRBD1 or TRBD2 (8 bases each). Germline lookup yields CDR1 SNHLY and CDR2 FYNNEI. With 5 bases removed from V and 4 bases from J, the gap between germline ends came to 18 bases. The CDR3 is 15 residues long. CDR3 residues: CASSYSGTGQYEQYF. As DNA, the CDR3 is TGTGCCAGCAGTTATAGCGGGACAGGCCAGTACGAGCAGTACTTC.

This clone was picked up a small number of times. This CDR3 reads CASSKRWAGDTSGANVLTF. CDR3 nucleotide sequence: TGTGCCAGTAGTAAACGGTGGGCAGGGGACACCTCTGGGGCCAACGTCCTGACTTTC. The gene calls are TRBV19 and TRBJ2-6, with a tentative D call TRBD1 (6 bases). Germline V gene sequence: CDR1 LNHDA, CDR2 SQIVND (reference sequence). Trimming took 4 bases from V and 0 from J, leaving 19 bases between them. The CDR3 contains 19 residues.